Listed below are T cell receptor beta chains from one sample, sequenced in a study of blood T cells in healthy people across ages. TCRdb re-called the 5' RACE reads with MiXCR, one entry per CDR3 protein. In the table there are about 1.6 million distinct CDR3 sequences, about 32% of which are singletons. Sequenced sample: blood. The receptors derive from a woman in her 30s in good health. The CDR3 runs from the conserved cysteine through the conserved F or W. D genes are given only for firm matches. Clone size appears in some rows only: once, few, many, or a class for an expanded clone.

d_call	j_call	clone_size	cdr3_length	v_call	cdr3_nt	cdr3_aa
-	TRBJ1-5	-	13	TRBV7-2	TGTGCCAGCAGCATAAGGGGGAATCAGCCCCAGCATTTT	CASSIRGNQPQHF
-	TRBJ2-1	-	14	TRBV11-2	TGTGCCAGCAGCTTAACCGATGGGGGATGGGAGCAGTTCTTC	CASSLTDGGWEQFF
TRBD1	TRBJ2-7	-	15	TRBV25-1	TGTACCAGCAGTCAAAGGGACAGGGAAGGGTCCGAGCAGTACTTC	CTSSQRDREGSEQYF
-	TRBJ2-3	-	13	TRBV11-3	TGTGCCAGCAGCCTCCGGCATGCAGATACGCAGTATTTT	CASSLRHADTQYF
TRBD2	TRBJ2-7	-	15	TRBV7-9	TGTGCCAGCAGCTACGAAAGCGGGAGAATCTACGAGCAGTACTTC	CASSYESGRIYEQYF
-	TRBJ1-1	-	14	TRBV10-2	TGCGCCAGCAGTGTGGCGGGGCCTAGGACTGAAGCTTTCTTT	CASSVAGPRTEAFF
-	TRBJ1-2	-	15	TRBV11-2	TGTGCCAGCAGCTTATCGGGCAGGGTTGCGGATGACTACACCTTC	CASSLSGRVADDYTF
TRBD1	TRBJ2-3	few	16	TRBV18	TGTGCCAGCTCACTTTCAACGGGACAGGCAACGGATACGCAGTATTTT	CASSLSTGQATDTQYF
-	TRBJ1-2	many	17	TRBV20-1	TGCAGTGCTAGATCGGGGCAAACAGTGCCTCCCGACTATGGCTACACCTTC	CSARSGQTVPPDYGYTF
-	TRBJ2-5	few	14	TRBV7-9	TGTGCCAGCAGCTTAGTTGGAGTAGAACAGACCCAGTACTTC	CASSLVGVEQTQYF
-	TRBJ2-1	-	19	TRBV24-1	TGTGCCACCAGTGATTTGCACCCCGGGCGATGGGGACTGGACAATGAGCAGTTCTTC	CATSDLHPGRWGLDNEQFF
TRBD2	TRBJ2-7	many	15	TRBV4-1	TGCGCCAGCAGCCAAGACGCTAGCGGGTCTTACGAGCAGTACTTC	CASSQDASGSYEQYF
-	TRBJ1-1	-	12	TRBV20-1	TGCAGTGGACTCGCGACTGCTACTGAAGCTTTCTTT	CSGLATATEAFF
-	TRBJ1-1	-	13	TRBV7-6	TGTGCCAGCAGCTTAGCTTGGGACACTGAAGCTTTCTTT	CASSLAWDTEAFF
-	TRBJ2-5	-	14	TRBV2	TGTGCCAGCAGTGAAACCCGAACTTCTGAGACCCAGTACTTC	CASSETRTSETQYF
TRBD1	TRBJ2-1	few	17	TRBV4-1	TGCGCCAGCAGCCAAGATGTGGACAGGGTACTGTACAATGAGCAGTTCTTC	CASSQDVDRVLYNEQFF
TRBD1	TRBJ2-5	-	15	TRBV30	TGTGCCTGGAGCGGGACAGGGAGGGCCGGGGAGACCCAGTACTTC	CAWSGTGRAGETQYF
-	TRBJ2-3	few	13	TRBV20-1	TGCAGTGCTAGATCCAAAAAGGCAGATACGCAGTATTTT	CSARSKKADTQYF
TRBD1	TRBJ1-2	-	16	TRBV2	TGTGCCAGCGGGGATCCGGGACAGGGGGCCGACTATGGCTACACCTTT	CASGDPGQGADYGYTF
TRBD1	TRBJ2-1	-	15	TRBV5-6	TGTGCCAGCAGCTTACAGGCAGGGGGCATAAATGAGCAGTTCTTC	CASSLQAGGINEQFF
TRBD1	TRBJ2-3	-	17	TRBV12-3/TRBV12-4	TGTGCCAGCAGTCCAGCGGGACAGGGAGTAGTAACAGATGCGCAGTATTTT	CASSPAGQGVVTDAQYF
-	TRBJ2-7	few	16	TRBV7-6	TGTGCCAGCAGCTCGGGGTCGGGGGTGTCTGCACACGAGCAGTACTTC	CASSSGSGVSAHEQYF
-	TRBJ1-2	few	17	TRBV7-3	TGTGCCAGCAGCTCAGTGGGAGGTCCGTCGAGATCCGATGGCTACACCTTC	CASSSVGGPSRSDGYTF
-	TRBJ2-7	-	13	TRBV27	TGTGCCAGCAGTTTATCAGGGTTCGACGAGCAGTACTTC	CASSLSGFDEQYF
-	TRBJ2-1	few	15	TRBV4-1	TGCGCCAGCAGCCAAGAACAGGCAATATACAATGAGCAGTTCTTC	CASSQEQAIYNEQFF
TRBD2	TRBJ2-7	-	15	TRBV6-1	TGTGCCAGCGTCGAGCGGGGGGGCCGATTGGACGAGCAGTACTTC	CASVERGGRLDEQYF
TRBD2	TRBJ2-1	-	14	TRBV9	TGTGCCAGCACTAAGGCGGGAGGGTTTAATGAGCAGTTCTTC	CASTKAGGFNEQFF
TRBD2	TRBJ2-1	-	16	TRBV13	TGTGCCAGCAGCACCTCACTAGCGGGGGGGCACAATGAGCAGTTGTTC	CASSTSLAGGHNEQLF
-	TRBJ2-1	few	16	TRBV5-1	TGCGCCAGCAGCTCTATCCGTGGGGACTCCTACAATGAGCAGTTCTTC	CASSSIRGDSYNEQFF
-	TRBJ2-3	few	16	TRBV10-2	TGCGCCAGCAGGGGTTTTGCAGGGTCTAGCACAGATACGCAGTATTTT	CASRGFAGSSTDTQYF
TRBD2	TRBJ2-7	once	15	TRBV9	TGTGCCAGCAGCGCCCGGGGGGAATCAGCCTACGAGCAGTACTTC	CASSARGESAYEQYF
TRBD1	TRBJ1-3	few	15	TRBV18	TGTGCCAGCTCAACAGTGACAGGGTCTGGAAACACCATATATTTT	CASSTVTGSGNTIYF
TRBD1	TRBJ1-4	-	16	TRBV20-1	TGCAGTGCTAGAGATCTGACAGGGGACTTTAATGAAAAACTGTTTTTT	CSARDLTGDFNEKLFF
-	TRBJ2-7	-	14	TRBV13	TGTGCCAGCAGCCCGGATTTGAGGGCCTACGAGCAGTACTTC	CASSPDLRAYEQYF
TRBD2	TRBJ2-5	few	17	TRBV4-1	TGCGCCAGCAGCCAAGATCCCAGCGGGGCTTTCCAAGAGACCCAGTACTTC	CASSQDPSGAFQETQYF
-	TRBJ2-4	-	14	TRBV29-1	TGCAGCGTCCTAACCGGGACCCTAGCTCACATTCAGTACTTC	CSVLTGTLAHIQYF
-	TRBJ2-1	-	16	TRBV5-8	TGTGCCAGCAGCTTGGGAGGGGCCCTTTTCTACAATGAGCAGTTCTTC	CASSLGGALFYNEQFF